The T cell receptor (beta chain) under discussion was sequenced for a study of T cell responses to AZD1222 COVID-19 vaccine. Notes on the study in general: Variant regions that are unmutated are reportedly the target of nearly half of spike-specific TCRs. The CD4 TCRs associated with vaccination extended across spike and predominated at 160-218 and 743-854.

Concerning this clone itself: The antigen remains undetermined.

Assay: immunoSEQ multiplex PCR; the TCRdb copy retains only in-frame clones and omits some. In the table there are 80,000 to 100,000 clones, roughly 86% of which are singletons. Material: peripheral blood, obtained 28 days after the second AZD1222 dose. The clonotype was recovered from an adult who received the AZD1222 COVID-19 vaccine.

Here the CDR3 DNA reads TGTGCCACCAGCAGAGATTTTGGCACCTCTAACTATGGCTACACCTTC. This gives the protein CATSRDFGTSNYGYTF. This chain links TRBV15 with TRBJ1-2; D is uncertain. Germline CDR1 LNHNV, CDR2 YYDKDF (reference sequence). Trimming removed 0 bases from V and 0 bases from J, with 11 bases in between. CDR3 length: 16 residues.